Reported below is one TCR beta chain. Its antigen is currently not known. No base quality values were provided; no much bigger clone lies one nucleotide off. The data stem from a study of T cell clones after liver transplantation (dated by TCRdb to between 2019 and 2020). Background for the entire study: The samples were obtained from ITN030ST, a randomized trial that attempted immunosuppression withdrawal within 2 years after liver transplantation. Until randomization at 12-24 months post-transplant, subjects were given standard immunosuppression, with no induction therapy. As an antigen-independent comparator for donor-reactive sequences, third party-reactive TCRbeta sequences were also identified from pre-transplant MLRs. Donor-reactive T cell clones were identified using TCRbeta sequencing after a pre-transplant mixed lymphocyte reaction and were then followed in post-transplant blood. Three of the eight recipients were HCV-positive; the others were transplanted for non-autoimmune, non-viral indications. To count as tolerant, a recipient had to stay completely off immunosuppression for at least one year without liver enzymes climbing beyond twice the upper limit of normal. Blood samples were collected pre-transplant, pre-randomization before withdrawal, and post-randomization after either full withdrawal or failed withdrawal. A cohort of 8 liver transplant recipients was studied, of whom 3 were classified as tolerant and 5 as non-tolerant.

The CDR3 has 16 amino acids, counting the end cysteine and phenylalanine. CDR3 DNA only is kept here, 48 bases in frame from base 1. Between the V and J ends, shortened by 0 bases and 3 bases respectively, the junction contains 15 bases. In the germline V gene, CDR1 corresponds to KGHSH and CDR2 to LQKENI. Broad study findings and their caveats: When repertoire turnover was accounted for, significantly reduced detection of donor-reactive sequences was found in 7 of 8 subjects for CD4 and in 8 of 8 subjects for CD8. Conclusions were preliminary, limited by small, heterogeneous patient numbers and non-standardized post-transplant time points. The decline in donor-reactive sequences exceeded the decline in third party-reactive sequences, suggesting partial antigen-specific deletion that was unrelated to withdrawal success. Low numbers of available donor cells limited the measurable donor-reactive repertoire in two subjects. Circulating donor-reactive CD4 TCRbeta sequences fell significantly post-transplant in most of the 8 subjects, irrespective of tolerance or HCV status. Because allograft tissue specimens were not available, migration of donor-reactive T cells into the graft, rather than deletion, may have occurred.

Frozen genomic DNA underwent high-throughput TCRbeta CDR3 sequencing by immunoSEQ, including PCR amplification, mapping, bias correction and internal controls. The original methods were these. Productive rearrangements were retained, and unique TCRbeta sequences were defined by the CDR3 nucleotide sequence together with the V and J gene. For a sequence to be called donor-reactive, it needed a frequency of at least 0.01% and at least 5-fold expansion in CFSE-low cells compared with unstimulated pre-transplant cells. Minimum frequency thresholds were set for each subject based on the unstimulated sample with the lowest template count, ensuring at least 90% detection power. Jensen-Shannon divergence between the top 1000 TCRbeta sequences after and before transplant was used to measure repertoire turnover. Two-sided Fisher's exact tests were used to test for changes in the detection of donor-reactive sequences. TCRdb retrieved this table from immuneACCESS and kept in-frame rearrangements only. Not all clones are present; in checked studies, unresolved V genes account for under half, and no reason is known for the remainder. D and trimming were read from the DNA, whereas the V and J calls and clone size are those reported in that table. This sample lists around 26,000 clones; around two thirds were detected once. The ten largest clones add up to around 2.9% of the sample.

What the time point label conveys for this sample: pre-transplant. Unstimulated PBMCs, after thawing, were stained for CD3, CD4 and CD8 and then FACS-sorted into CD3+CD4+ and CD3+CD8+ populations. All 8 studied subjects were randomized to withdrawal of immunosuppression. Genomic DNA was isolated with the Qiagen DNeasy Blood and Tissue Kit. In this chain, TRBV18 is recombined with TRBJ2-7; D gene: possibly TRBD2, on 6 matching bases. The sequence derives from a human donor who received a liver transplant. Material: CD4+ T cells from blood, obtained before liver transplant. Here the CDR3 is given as CASSPPGAGRIYEQYF. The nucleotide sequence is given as TGTGCCAGCTCACCACCTGGGGCAGGGAGGATCTACGAGCAGTACTTC.